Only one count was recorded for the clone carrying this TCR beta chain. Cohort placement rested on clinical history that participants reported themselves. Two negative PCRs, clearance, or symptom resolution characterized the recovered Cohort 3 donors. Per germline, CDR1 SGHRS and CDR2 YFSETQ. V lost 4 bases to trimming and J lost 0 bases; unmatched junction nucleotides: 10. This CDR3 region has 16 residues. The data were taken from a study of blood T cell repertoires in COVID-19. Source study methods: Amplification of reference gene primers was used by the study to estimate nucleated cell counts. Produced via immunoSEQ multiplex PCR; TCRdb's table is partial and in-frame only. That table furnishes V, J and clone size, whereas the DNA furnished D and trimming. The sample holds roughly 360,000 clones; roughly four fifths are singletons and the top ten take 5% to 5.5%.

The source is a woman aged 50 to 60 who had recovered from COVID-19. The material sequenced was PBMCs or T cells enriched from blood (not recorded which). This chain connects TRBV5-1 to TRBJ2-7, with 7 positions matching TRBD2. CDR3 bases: TGCGCCAGCAGCCTGCAAAGCGGGGCCCTCTCCTACGAGCAGTACTTC. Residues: CASSLQSGALSYEQYF.